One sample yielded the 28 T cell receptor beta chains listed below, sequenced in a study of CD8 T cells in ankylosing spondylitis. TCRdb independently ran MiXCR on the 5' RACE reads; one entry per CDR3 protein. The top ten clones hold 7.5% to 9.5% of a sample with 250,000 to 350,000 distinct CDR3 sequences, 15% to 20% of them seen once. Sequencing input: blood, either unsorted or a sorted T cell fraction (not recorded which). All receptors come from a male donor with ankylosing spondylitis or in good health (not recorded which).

CDR3 sequence: CASSHRGDYGYTF. CDR3 in DNA: TGTGCCAGCTCACACAGGGGTGACTATGGCTACACCTTC. The rearrangement links TRBV18 to TRBJ1-2; 7 positions agree with TRBD1. The CDR3 spans 13 residues. CDR1 KGHSH and CDR2 LQKENI come from the germline V gene. J gave up 3 bases and V 4 bases, and 2 bases lay outside the gene matches.

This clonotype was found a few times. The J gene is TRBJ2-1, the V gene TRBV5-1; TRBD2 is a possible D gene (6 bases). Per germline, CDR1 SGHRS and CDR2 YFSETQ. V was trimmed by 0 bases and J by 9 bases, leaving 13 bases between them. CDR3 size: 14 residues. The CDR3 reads CASSLEEGMSEQFF. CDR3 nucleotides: TGCGCCAGCAGCTTGGAGGAGGGAATGAGTGAGCAGTTCTTC.

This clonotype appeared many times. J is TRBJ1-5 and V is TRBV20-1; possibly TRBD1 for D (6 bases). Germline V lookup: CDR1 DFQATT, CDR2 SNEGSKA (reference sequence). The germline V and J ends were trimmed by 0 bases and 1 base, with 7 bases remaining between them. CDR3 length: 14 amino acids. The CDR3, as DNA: TGCAGTGCTAGAGATCAGGGGAGCAATCAGCCCCAGCATTTT. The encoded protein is CSARDQGSNQPQHF.

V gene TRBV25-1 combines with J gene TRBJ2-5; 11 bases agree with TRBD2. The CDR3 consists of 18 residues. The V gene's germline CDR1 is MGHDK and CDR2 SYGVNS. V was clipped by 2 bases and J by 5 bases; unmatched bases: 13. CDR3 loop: CASSEGVSGRASWETQYF. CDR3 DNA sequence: TGTGCCAGCAGTGAAGGGGTTAGCGGGAGGGCCTCGTGGGAGACCCAGTACTTC.

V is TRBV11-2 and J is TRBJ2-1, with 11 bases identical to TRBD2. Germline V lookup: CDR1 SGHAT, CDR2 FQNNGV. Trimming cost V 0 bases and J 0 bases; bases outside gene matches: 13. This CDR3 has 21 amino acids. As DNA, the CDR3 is TGTGCCAGCAGCTTAGATGGCGGCTCTAGAACTAGCGGGAGCTCCTACAATGAGCAGTTCTTC. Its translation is CASSLDGGSRTSGSSYNEQFF. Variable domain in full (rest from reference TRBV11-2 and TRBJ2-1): EAGVAQSPRYKIIEKRQSVAFWCNPISGHATLYWYQQILGQGPKLLIQFQNNGVVDDSQLPKDRFSAERLKGVDSTLKIQPAKLEDSAVYLCASSLDGGSRTSGSSYNEQFFGPGTRLTVL.

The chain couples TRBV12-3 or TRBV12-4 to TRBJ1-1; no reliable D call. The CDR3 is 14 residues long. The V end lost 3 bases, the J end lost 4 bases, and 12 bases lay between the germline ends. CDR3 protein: CASSLGRAGTEAFF. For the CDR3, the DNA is TGTGCCAGCAGTTTGGGAAGGGCCGGCACTGAAGCTTTCTTT.

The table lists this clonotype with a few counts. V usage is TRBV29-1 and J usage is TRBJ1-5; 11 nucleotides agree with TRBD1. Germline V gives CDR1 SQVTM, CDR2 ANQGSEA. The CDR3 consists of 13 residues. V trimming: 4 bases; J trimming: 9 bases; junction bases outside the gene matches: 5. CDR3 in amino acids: CSVVADRGRPQHF. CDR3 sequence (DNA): TGCAGCGTTGTGGCGGACAGGGGGCGGCCCCAGCATTTT.

CDR3 nucleotides: TGTGCCAGCAGACCACAGGGAGGTCGGAGCAATCAGCCCCAGCATTTT. Its translation is CASRPQGGRSNQPQHF. The J gene is TRBJ1-5, the V gene TRBV27, with a tentative D call TRBD1 (6 bases). The ends were cut back, 6 bases at V and 1 base at J, with 16 bases in the middle. This CDR3 has 16 amino acids. The germline CDR1 and CDR2 sequences are MNHEY and SMNVEV (reference sequence).

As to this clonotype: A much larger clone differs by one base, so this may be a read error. CDR3 sequence: CATRGQGRNTAAFF. CDR3 coding DNA: TGTGCCACCAGGGGACAGGGTCGGAACACTGCAGCTTTCTTT. The rearrangement links TRBV27 to TRBJ1-1; TRBD1 agrees at 9 bases. The germline CDR1 and CDR2 sequences are MNHEY and SMNVEV (reference sequence). The length of the CDR3 is 14 residues.

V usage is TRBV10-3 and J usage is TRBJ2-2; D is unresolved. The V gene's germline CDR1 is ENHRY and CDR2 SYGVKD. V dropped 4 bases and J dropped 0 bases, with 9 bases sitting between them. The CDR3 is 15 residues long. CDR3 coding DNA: TGTGCCATCAGTGGCCGGCACGCGAACACCGGGGAGCTGTTTTTT. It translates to CAISGRHANTGELFF.

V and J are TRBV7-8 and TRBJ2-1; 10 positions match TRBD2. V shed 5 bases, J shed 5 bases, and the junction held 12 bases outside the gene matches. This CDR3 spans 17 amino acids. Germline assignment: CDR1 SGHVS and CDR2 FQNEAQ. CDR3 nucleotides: TGTGCCAGCAGCCCCTCGCGACTAGCGGGCTTTAACAATGAGCAGTTCTTC. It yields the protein CASSPSRLAGFNNEQFF.

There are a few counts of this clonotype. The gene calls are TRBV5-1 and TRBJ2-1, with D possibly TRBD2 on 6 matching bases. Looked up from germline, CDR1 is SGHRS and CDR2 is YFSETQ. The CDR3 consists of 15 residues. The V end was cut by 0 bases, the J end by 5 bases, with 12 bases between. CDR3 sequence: CASSLASELDNEQFF. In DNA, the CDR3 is TGCGCCAGCAGCTTGGCTAGCGAATTGGACAATGAGCAGTTCTTC.

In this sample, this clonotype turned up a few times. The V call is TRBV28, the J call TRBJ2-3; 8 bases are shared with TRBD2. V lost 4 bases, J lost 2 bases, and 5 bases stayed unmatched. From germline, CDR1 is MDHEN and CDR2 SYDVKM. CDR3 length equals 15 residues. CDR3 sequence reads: CASSSPGGPTDTQYF. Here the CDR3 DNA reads TGTGCCAGCAGTTCGCCGGGAGGGCCCACAGATACGCAGTATTTT.

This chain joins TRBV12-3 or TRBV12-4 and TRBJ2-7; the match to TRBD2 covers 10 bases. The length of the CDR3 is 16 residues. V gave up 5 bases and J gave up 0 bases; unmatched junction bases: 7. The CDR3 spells CASSPSPSGGSYEQYV. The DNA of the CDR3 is TGTGCCAGCAGTCCTAGCCCTAGCGGGGGCTCCTACGAGCAGTACGTC.

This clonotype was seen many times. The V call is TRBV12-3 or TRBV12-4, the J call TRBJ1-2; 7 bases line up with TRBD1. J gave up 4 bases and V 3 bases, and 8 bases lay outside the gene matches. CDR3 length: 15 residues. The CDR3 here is CASSFSYRGLYGYTF. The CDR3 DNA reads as TGTGCCAGCAGTTTCTCCTACAGGGGACTCTATGGCTACACCTTC.

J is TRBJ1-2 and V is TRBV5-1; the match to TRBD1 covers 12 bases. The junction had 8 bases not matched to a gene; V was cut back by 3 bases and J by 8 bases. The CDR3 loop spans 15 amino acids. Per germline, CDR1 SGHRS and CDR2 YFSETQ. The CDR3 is CASSYSGTGGEGYTF. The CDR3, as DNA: TGCGCCAGCAGCTACTCCGGGACAGGGGGCGAGGGCTACACCTTC.

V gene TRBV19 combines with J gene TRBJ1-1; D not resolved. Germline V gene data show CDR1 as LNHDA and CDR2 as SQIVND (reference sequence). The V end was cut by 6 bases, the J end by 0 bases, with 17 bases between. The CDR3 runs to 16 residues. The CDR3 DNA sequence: TGTGCCAGTAGCCCCCCGGGCCCGTTCATGAACACTGAAGCTTTCTTT. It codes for CASSPPGPFMNTEAFF.

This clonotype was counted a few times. The CDR3: CASTYQGEKTEAFF. Written as DNA, the CDR3 is TGCGCCAGCACCTATCAAGGGGAGAAGACTGAAGCTTTCTTT. The chain combines TRBV5-1 with TRBJ1-1; TRBD1 is a possible D gene (5 bases). The CDR3 covers 14 residues. V shed 6 bases and J shed 5 bases, with 17 bases lying between them. Germline CDR1 and CDR2: SGHRS and YFSETQ. The complete variable domain, with remaining parts taken from reference TRBV5-1 and TRBJ1-1, reads KAGVTQTPRYLIKTRGQQVTLSCSPISGHRSVSWYQQTPGQGLQFLFEYFSETQRNKGNFPGRFSGRQFSNSRSEMNVSTLELGDSALYLCASTYQGEKTEAFFGQGTRLTVV.

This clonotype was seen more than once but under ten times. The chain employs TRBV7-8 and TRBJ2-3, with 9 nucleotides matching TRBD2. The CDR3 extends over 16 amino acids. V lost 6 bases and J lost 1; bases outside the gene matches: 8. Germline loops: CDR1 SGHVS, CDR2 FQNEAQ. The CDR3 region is CASRKVGGRGTDTQYF. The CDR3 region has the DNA TGTGCCAGCAGAAAGGTCGGCGGGAGGGGCACAGATACGCAGTATTTT.

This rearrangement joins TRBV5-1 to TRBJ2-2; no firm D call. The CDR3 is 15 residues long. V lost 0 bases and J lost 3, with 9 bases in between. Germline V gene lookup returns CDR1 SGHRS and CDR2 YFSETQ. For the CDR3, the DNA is TGCGCCAGCAGCTTGGTCGAGCGTGACACCGGGGAGCTGTTTTTT. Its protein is CASSLVERDTGELFF.

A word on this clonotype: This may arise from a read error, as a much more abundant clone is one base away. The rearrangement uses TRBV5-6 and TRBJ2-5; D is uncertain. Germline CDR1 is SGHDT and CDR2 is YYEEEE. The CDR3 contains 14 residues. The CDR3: CVSSLSLEEETQYF. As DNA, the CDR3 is TGTGTCAGCAGCTTGAGTCTAGAAGAAGAGACCCAGTACTTC. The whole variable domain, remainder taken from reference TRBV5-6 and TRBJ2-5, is DAGVTQSPTHLIKTRGQQVTLRCSPKSGHDTVSWYQQALGQGPQFIFQYYEEEERQRGNFPDRFSGHQFPNYSSELNVNALLLGDSALYLCVSSLSLEEETQYFGPGTRLLVL.

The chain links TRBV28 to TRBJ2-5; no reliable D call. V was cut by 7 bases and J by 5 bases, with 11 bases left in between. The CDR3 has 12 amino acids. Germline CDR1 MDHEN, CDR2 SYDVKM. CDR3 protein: CASTRVGETQYF. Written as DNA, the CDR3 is TGTGCCAGCACAAGGGTGGGGGAGACCCAGTACTTC. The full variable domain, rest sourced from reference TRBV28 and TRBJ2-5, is DVKVTQSSRYLVKRTGEKVFLECVQDMDHENMFWYRQDPGLGLRLIYFSYDVKMKEKGDIPEGYSVSREKKERFSLILESASTNQTSMYLCASTRVGETQYFGPGTRLLVL.

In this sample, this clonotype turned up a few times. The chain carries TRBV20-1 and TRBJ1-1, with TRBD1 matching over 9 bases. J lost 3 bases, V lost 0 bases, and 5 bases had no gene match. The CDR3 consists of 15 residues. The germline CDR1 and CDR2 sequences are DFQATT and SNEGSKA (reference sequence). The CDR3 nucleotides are TGCAGTGCTAGAGATCCACAGGGGGCCGACACTGAAGCTTTCTTT. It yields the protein CSARDPQGADTEAFF.

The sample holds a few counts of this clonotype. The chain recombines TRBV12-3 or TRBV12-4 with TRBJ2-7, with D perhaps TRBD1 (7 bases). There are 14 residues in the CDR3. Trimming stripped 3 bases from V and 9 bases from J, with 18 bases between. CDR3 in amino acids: CASSLAGQYTRQYV. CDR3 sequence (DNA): TGTGCCAGCAGTTTGGCGGGACAGTATACGAGGCAGTACGTC.

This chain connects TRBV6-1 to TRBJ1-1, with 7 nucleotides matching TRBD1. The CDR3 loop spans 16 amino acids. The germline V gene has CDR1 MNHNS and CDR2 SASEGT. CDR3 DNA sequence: TGTGTCACACATAACAGGGGCGGAAGGCGAAACACTGAAGCTTTCTTT. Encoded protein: CVTHNRGGRRNTEAFF.

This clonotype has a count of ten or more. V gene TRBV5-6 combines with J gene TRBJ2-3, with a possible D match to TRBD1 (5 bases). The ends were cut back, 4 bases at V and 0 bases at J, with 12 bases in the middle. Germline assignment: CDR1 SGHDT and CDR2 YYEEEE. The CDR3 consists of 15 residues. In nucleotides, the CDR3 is TGTGCCAGCAGCCACGCGCCAGGGAGCACAGATACGCAGTATTTT. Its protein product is CASSHAPGSTDTQYF.

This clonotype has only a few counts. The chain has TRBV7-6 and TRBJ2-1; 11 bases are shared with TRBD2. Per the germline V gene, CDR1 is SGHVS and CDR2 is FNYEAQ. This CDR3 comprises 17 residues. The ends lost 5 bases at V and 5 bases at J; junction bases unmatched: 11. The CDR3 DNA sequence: TGTGCCAGCAGCCCAATCCAACTAGCGGGGGTGGACAATGAGCAGTTCTTC. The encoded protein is CASSPIQLAGVDNEQFF.

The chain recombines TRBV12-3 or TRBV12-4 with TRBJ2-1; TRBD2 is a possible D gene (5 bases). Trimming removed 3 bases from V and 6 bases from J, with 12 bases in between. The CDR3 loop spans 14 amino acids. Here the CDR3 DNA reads TGTGCCAGCAGTTTGGGGAGCACCACCAATGAGCAGTTCTTC. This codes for CASSLGSTTNEQFF.